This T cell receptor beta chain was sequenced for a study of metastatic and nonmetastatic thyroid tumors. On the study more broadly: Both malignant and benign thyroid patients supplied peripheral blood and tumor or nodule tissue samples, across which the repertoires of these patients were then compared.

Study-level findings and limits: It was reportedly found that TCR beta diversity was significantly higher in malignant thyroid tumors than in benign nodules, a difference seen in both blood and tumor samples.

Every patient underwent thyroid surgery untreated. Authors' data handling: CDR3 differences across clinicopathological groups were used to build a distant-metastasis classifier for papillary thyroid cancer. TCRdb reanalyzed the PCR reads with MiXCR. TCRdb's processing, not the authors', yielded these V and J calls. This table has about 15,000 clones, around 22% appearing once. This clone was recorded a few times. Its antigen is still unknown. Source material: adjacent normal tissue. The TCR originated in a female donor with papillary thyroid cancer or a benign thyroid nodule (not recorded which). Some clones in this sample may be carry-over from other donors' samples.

Here the CDR3 reads CASLMRGPGDEQYF. CDR3 coding DNA: TGTGCCAGCCTGATGAGGGGGCCGGGGGACGAGCAGTACTTC. This chain links TRBV28 with TRBJ2-7; TRBD1 might be the D (7 bases). The V and J ends lost 8 bases and 5 bases respectively, with 19 bases between them. The CDR3 spans 14 residues. The V gene's germline CDR1 is MDHEN and CDR2 SYDVKM.